The 22 T cell receptor beta chains reported below all come from one sample, sequenced in a study of response to subunit inactivated influenza vaccine (dated by TCRdb to 2016 to 2019). Library generation was performed with RT-PCR. Instrument used: Illumina HiSeq 2500. TCRdb trimmed public reads at Q25 via fastp, called clones via MiXCR and kept in-frame beta chains. Rows with one shared CDR3 protein collapse into an entry with the most common genes and DNA. Recorded for this sample are approximately 500,000 distinct CDR3 sequences; around 15% of them occurred a single time. The ten largest clones capture around 10% of the sample. The specimen comprised PBMCs from blood, sampled 11 to 12 days after vaccination. These receptors came from a man over 45 who received an inactivated influenza vaccine. Donor details come from another sample of the same person, matched by shared clones.

The V call is TRBV29-1, the J call TRBJ2-1, with D unclear. This CDR3 is built from 14 residues. Per the germline V gene, CDR1 is SQVTM and CDR2 is ANQGSEA. The V gene lost 3 bases and the J gene lost 8 bases, with 17 bases spanning the gap. CDR3 protein: CSVEVVGSNYEQFF. CDR3 nucleotide sequence: TGCAGCGTTGAGGTGGTGGGTAGCAACTATGAGCAGTTCTTC.

The chain joins TRBV6-1 to TRBJ2-7; the match to TRBD1 covers 7 bases. V gave up 5 bases and J gave up 2 bases; unmatched junction bases: 6. The CDR3 is 14 residues long. Germline CDR1 reads MNHNS; CDR2 reads SASEGT. The CDR3 reads CASSKDRLTYEQYF. The CDR3 DNA reads as TGTGCCAGCAGTAAGGACAGGCTAACCTACGAGCAGTACTTC.

This clonotype has ten or more counts. This chain uses TRBV7-2 with TRBJ2-7; D may match TRBD1 or TRBD2 (5 bases each). The germline CDR1 and CDR2 sequences are SGHTA and FQGNSA. Trimming took 3 bases from V and 1 from J, leaving 7 bases between them. This CDR3 is built from 13 residues. The CDR3 DNA sequence: TGTGCCAGCAGCTTTGGGGGTTCCTACGAGCAGTACTTC. Its translation is CASSFGGSYEQYF.

This clonotype came up a few times. The CDR3 DNA is TGCAGTGCTAGTCGGGCTAGCGGGGGGGGCACAGATACGCAGTATTTT. This codes for CSASRASGGGTDTQYF. The chain carries TRBV20-1 and TRBJ2-3; 12 nucleotides align to TRBD2. Germline V gives CDR1 DFQATT, CDR2 SNEGSKA (reference sequence). V lost 3 bases, J lost 1 base, and 5 bases stayed unmatched. The CDR3 is 16 amino acids.

This chain uses TRBV27 with TRBJ1-5; 7 bases match TRBD1. This CDR3 comprises 16 residues. J was trimmed by 7 bases and V by 5 bases; bases with no gene match: 14. Per the germline V gene, CDR1 is MNHEY and CDR2 is SMNVEV (reference sequence). CDR3 sequence reads: CASSPRQVGGSQPQHF. CDR3 coding DNA: TGTGCCAGCAGTCCGCGTCAAGTAGGGGGCAGCCAGCCCCAGCATTTT.

The chain recombines TRBV12-3 or TRBV12-4 with TRBJ2-4; D possibly corresponds to TRBD1 (5 bases). Deletions cut 2 bases from V and 7 bases from J, with 24 bases between. The CDR3 totals 18 residues. The chain's CDR3 is CASSLFPRQGVERNIQYF. CDR3 DNA sequence: TGTGCCAGCAGTTTATTCCCTCGACAAGGGGTTGAGAGGAACATTCAGTACTTC.

This sequence joins TRBV28 and TRBJ2-1; the D call may be TRBD1 or TRBD2 (6 bases each). The CDR3 loop spans 15 amino acids. V was clipped by 6 bases and J by 12 bases, with 24 bases between them. Germline CDR1 and CDR2: MDHEN and SYDVKM. The CDR3 protein is CASRQTSSAKGGQFF. The CDR3 DNA is TGTGCCAGCAGACAAACTTCTAGCGCAAAGGGGGGGCAGTTCTTC.

V gene TRBV28 combines with J gene TRBJ2-6; the D is unclear. Trimming cost V 3 bases and J 2 bases, with 17 bases left between them. The CDR3 is 18 amino acids. Germline V gene lookup returns CDR1 MDHEN and CDR2 SYDVKM. The CDR3 is CASSFPLSGQTGANVLTF. The CDR3 coding sequence is TGTGCCAGCAGTTTCCCACTTTCCGGGCAGACTGGGGCCAACGTCCTGACTTTC. Filled out from reference TRBV28 and TRBJ2-6, the complete variable domain reads DVKVTQSSRYLVKRTGEKVFLECVQDMDHENMFWYRQDPGLGLRLIYFSYDVKMKEKGDIPEGYSVSREKKERFSLILESASTNQTSMYLCASSFPLSGQTGANVLTFGAGSRLTVL.

This clonotype was counted at least ten times. This chain uses TRBV5-1 with TRBJ2-1, with 9 nucleotides matching TRBD1. The junction had 8 bases not matched to a gene; V was cut back by 3 bases and J by 4 bases. The CDR3 is 16 amino acids. From germline, CDR1 is SGHRS and CDR2 YFSETQ. The CDR3 loop is CASSSFRDRVYNEQFF. CDR3 sequence (DNA): TGCGCCAGCAGCTCGTTCCGGGACAGGGTTTACAATGAGCAGTTCTTC.

The sample holds a few counts of this clonotype. This chain links TRBV5-6 with TRBJ1-2; no firm D call. The V gene lost 0 bases and the J gene lost 4 bases, with 10 bases spanning the gap. Germline V gives CDR1 SGHDT, CDR2 YYEEEE. The CDR3 runs to 14 residues. The CDR3 loop reads CASSLVSGSYGYTF. The CDR3 DNA sequence: TGTGCCAGCAGCTTGGTTTCCGGGTCCTATGGCTACACCTTC.

The CDR3 bases are TGTGCCAGTAGTGTTCAGGAGATTTTGAACACTGAAGCTTTCTTT. As protein: CASSVQEILNTEAFF. The chain is built from TRBV19 and TRBJ1-1; D ambiguous. Germline V gene sequence: CDR1 LNHDA, CDR2 SQIVND (reference sequence). The CDR3 is made up of 15 amino acids. Trimming removed 5 bases from V and 0 bases from J, with 13 bases in between.

The V gene is TRBV5-1, the J gene TRBJ2-1, with a weak D call TRBD2 (5 bases). This CDR3 contains 13 residues. The germline CDR1 and CDR2 sequences are SGHRS and YFSETQ. The V end was cut by 3 bases, the J end by 7 bases, with 11 bases between. The CDR3 sequence: CASSSLAANEQFF. The CDR3, as DNA: TGCGCCAGCAGCTCGCTAGCCGCGAATGAGCAGTTCTTC.

Ten or more counts support this clonotype. The rearrangement links TRBV6-5 to TRBJ2-1, with a tentative D call TRBD1 (6 bases). The V gene's germline CDR1 is MNHEY and CDR2 SVGAGI. This CDR3 comprises 14 residues. Trimming stripped 0 bases from V and 4 bases from J, with 7 bases between. The CDR3 coding sequence is TGTGCCAGCAGTTACTCTACAGGGTACAATGAGCAGTTCTTC. Amino acids: CASSYSTGYNEQFF.

The chain has TRBV7-9 and TRBJ2-3, with 9 positions matching TRBD1. Germline values: CDR1 SEHNR, CDR2 FQNEAQ (reference sequence). The CDR3 is made up of 16 amino acids. The junction had 10 bases not matched to a gene; V was cut back by 6 bases and J by 3 bases. The CDR3 is CASRRTWDRETDTQYF. Here the CDR3 DNA reads TGTGCCAGCAGGAGGACCTGGGACAGGGAGACAGATACGCAGTATTTT.

The chain recombines TRBV4-3 with TRBJ2-7; 7 bases fit TRBD2. The junction had 7 bases not matched to a gene; V was cut back by 2 bases and J by 0 bases. CDR1 is LGHNA and CDR2 is YSLEER in the germline V gene. The CDR3 covers 16 residues. CDR3 sequence: CASSQQPGGASYEQYF. The CDR3 DNA sequence: TGCGCCAGCAGCCAACAACCGGGAGGCGCCTCCTACGAGCAGTACTTC.

This chain connects TRBV6-2 or TRBV6-3 to TRBJ2-7; tentatively, D is TRBD1 (5 bases). This CDR3 spans 16 amino acids. CDR1 MNHEY and CDR2 SVGEGT come from the germline V gene. Trimming left V 4 bases short and J 4 bases short, with 20 bases between. The CDR3 nucleotides are TGTGCCAGCAGTTCTCAGCACAGGTTGAAACATTACGAGCAGTACTTC. Amino acid sequence: CASSSQHRLKHYEQYF.

The CDR3: CASSQDYWVPTGRNEQFF. CDR3 nucleotides: TGCGCCAGCAGCCAAGACTATTGGGTACCTACGGGGAGAAATGAGCAGTTCTTC. V and J are TRBV4-3 and TRBJ2-1; D possibly corresponds to TRBD2 (5 bases). Germline V lookup: CDR1 LGHNA, CDR2 YSLEER. The CDR3 is 18 amino acids. Trimming removed 0 bases from V and 7 bases from J, with 22 bases in between.

The J gene is TRBJ2-7, the V gene TRBV28, with 8 bases aligning to TRBD1. Losses at the gene ends were 7 bases for V and 5 bases for J; bases not matched to a gene: 10. Germline V CDR1 and CDR2: MDHEN, SYDVKM. The CDR3 sequence is 14 residues long. The CDR3 loop is CASTTHRGAHEQYF. CDR3 DNA: TGTGCCAGCACCACTCACAGGGGGGCCCACGAGCAGTACTTC.

This clonotype has a count of ten or more. The gene calls are TRBV5-5 and TRBJ2-4; D not resolved. Germline V lookup: CDR1 SGHKS, CDR2 YYEKEE (reference sequence). V lost 0 bases to trimming and J lost 5 bases, with 9 bases between them. The CDR3 has 14 residues. The CDR3 here is CASSLGAPENIQYF. In DNA form, the CDR3 reads TGTGCCAGCAGCTTGGGGGCACCAGAAAACATTCAGTACTTC.

In regard to this clonotype: The junction departs from germline at one end; a sequencing error may be responsible. The V and J genes are TRBV7-7 and TRBJ2-5; 9 bases align to TRBD1. Germline CDR1 SSHAT, CDR2 FNYEAQ (reference sequence). The CDR3 spans 16 residues. The CDR3 region is CASSWGAGGQGETQYF. Written as DNA, the CDR3 is TGTGCTAGCAGCTGGGGTGCCGGGGGACAGGGTGAGACCCAGTACTTC.

This clonotype was seen more than once but under ten times. This sequence joins TRBV29-1 and TRBJ2-7, with D unresolved. The ends were cut back, 1 base at V and 3 bases at J, with 7 bases in the middle. Germline V lookup: CDR1 SQVTM, CDR2 ANQGSEA. This CDR3 spans 12 amino acids. The DNA for the CDR3 is TGCAGCGTTGAAGGGTACGGCTACGAGCAGTACTTC. Amino acid sequence: CSVEGYGYEQYF.

This clonotype was seen a few times. The rearrangement links TRBV6-5 to TRBJ1-1; 7 bases map to TRBD1. Trimming cost V 1 base and J 0 bases; bases outside gene matches: 5. The germline CDR1 and CDR2 sequences are MNHEY and SVGAGI. This CDR3 spans 16 amino acids. The CDR3 loop reads CASSYLTGKMNTEAFF. In DNA, the CDR3 is TGTGCCAGCAGTTACTTGACAGGGAAAATGAACACTGAAGCTTTCTTT.